This T cell receptor beta chain was profiled in a study of response to subunit inactivated influenza vaccine. A single record per CDR3 protein comes from TCRdb applying MiXCR to the RT-PCR reads. The data show about 240,000 distinct CDR3 sequences, over 9% seen once. In its sample, this clonotype was seen many times. The clonotype was recovered from a man aged 45-65 years who received an inactivated influenza vaccine. Material: non-naive T cells sorted from PBMCs, obtained 14 to 15 days before vaccination.

The CDR3 DNA follows: TGTGCCAGCAGCCAAGTGGGGTACGAGCAGTACTTC. It specifies CASSQVGYEQYF. The rearrangement uses TRBV3-1 and TRBJ2-7; no reliable D call. The CDR3 runs 12 residues. Trimming removed 1 base from V and 4 bases from J, with 5 bases in between. The germline gives CDR1 LGHDT, CDR2 YNNKEL (reference sequence).